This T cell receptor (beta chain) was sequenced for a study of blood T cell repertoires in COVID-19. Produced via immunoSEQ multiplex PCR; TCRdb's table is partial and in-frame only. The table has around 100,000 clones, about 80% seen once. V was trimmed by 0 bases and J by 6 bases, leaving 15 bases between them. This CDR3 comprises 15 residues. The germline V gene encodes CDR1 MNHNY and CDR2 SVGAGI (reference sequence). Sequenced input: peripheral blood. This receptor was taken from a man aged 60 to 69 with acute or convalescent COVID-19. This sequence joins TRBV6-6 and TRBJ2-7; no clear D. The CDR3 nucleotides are TGTGCCAGCAGTTACTCATCACCGATCACATCCGAGCAGTACTTC. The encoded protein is CASSYSSPITSEQYF.